The T cell receptor beta chain described here comes from a study of T cells in localized non-small cell lung cancer. General study points: Adjacent lung was found to contain a median about 50 of the top 100 tumor clones.

This CDR3 comprises 15 residues. Trimming shortened V by 8 bases and J by 3 bases, and 20 bases separated the two germline ends. Per germline, CDR1 SNHLY and CDR2 FYNNEI. Points on this clone: Its specificity is not known.

TCRdb keeps only in-frame clones here, not all; method: immunoSEQ multiplex PCR. The sample includes about 59,000 clones, approximately 93% of them seen just once. The sample in question was peripheral blood, obtained before any cancer treatment. The sequence derives from a man aged 35 to 69 with stage I lung adenocarcinoma. The chain joins TRBV2 to TRBJ2-7; possibly TRBD1 for D (6 bases). CDR3 in DNA: TGTGCCAGCCAGATACAGGCAGGGGCAATCTACGAGCAGTACTTC. Its translation is CASQIQAGAIYEQYF.